This T cell receptor (beta chain) was sequenced during a study of blood T cells in healthy people across ages. Alongside a J-beta primer mix, a sample-barcoded 5' primer served in a second PCR lasting 7 to 11 cycles. TCRdb fed the 5' RACE reads into MiXCR, producing one record per CDR3 protein. The table has over 600,000 distinct CDR3 sequences, under 25% seen once. Every donor contributed about 10 milliliters of peripheral blood by blood draw. Study results and limitations: Nothing was known about donor CMV status, and this possibly confounded expanded clonotype changes. One million T cells yielded diversity estimates that were considered underestimates.

The CDR3 length is 14 residues. CDR1 and CDR2 (germline): SNHLY, FYNNEI. With 4 bases removed from V and 4 bases from J, the gap between germline ends came to 13 bases. The table lists this clonotype with a few counts. Antigen specificity is unknown. A much larger clone is a single base away; this may be a read error. This chain links TRBV2 with TRBJ2-5, with a tentative D call TRBD2 (6 bases). This sequence originates from a man aged 65-85 years in good health. Specimen: blood. Here the CDR3 DNA reads TGTGCCAGCAGTGGACCAGCGGGTAGAGAGACCCAGTACTTC. This gives the protein CASSGPAGRETQYF.